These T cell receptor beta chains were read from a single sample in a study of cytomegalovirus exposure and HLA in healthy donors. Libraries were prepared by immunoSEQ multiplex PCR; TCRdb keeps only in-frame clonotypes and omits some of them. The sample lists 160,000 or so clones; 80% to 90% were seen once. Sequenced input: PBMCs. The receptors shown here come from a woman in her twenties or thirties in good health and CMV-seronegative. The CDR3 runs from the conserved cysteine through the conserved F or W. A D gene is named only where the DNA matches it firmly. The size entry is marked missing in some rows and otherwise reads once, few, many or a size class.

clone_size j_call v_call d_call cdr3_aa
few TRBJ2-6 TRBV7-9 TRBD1 CASSTLTGAISGANVLTF
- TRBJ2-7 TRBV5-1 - CASTTGGVPYEQYF
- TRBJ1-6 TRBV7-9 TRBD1 CASSWLETGTGTSPLHF
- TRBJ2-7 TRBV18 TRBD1 CASSPIRDRLTYEQYF
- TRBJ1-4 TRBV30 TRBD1 CAWSWTGQGGEKLFF
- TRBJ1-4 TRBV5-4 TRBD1 CASSLGQGSEKLFF
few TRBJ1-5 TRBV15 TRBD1 CATGTGGSQPQHF
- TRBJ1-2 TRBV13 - CASSPNTGTYGYTF
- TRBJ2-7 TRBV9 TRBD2 CASSRLLGGSYEQYF
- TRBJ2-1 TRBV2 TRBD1 CASRADRLEQFF
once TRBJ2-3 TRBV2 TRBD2 CASRETSGGSTDTQYF
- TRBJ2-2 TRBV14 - CASSQEFGQGSNTGELFF
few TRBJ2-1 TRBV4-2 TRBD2 CASSQEWRGYNEQFF
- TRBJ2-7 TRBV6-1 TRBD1 CATDRGYEQYF
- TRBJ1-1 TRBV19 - CASSIDQATEAFF
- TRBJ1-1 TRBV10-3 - CAISEEGGVMNTEAFF
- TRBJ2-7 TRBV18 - CASSPPPAGNEQYF
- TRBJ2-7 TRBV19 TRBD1 CATSRFGTGTEQYF
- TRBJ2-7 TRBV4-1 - CASSQILAATYEQYF
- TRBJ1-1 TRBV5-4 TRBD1 CASSVGQGRAEAFF
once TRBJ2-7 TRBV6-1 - CASSIRGYEQYF
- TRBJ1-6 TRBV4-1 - CASSQEKVQGNNSPLHF
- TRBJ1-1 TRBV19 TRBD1 CASRGEQGTTEAFF
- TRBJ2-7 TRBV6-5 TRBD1 CASSLRDRLTYEQYF
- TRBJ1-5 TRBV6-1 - CASSESGLKQPQHF
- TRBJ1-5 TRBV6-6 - CASSYSRDQPQHF
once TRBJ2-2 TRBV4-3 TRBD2 CASSQSGGNTGELFF
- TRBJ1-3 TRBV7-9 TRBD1 CASSSPAGGTGNTIYF
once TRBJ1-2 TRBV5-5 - CASSLEEGANYGYTF
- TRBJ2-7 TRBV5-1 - CASSWDTPYEQYF
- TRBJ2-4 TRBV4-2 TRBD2 CASSQEFRLAGSRTGGIQYF
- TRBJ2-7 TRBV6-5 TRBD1 CASSYQAGGVNEQYF
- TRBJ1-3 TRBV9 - CASTPGEGPGNTIYF
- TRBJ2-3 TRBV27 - CASSFPGSRTQYF
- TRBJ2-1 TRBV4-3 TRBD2 CASSYSSGGSYNEQFF
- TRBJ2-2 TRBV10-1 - CASSEYSTGELFF
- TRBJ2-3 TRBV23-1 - CASNNVRDFTDTQYF
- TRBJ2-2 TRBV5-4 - CASGQLNTGELFF
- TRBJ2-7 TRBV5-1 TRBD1 CASSLFGPGQTYEQYF
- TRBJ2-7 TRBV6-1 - CASSNYEQYF
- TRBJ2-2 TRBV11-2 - CASSREFSGELFF
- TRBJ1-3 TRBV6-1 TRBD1 CASSDRGQGGTIYF
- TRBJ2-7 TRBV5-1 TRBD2 CASSLALAGEYEQYF